Given below is one T cell receptor (beta chain) in context. In the source study's methods: Nucleated cell number was recorded as an estimate derived from reference gene primer amplification. Using immunoSEQ multiplex PCR, the repertoire was profiled, and TCRdb retains in-frame clones only, with some absent. V and J calls and clone size are given by that table; D and trimming were obtained from the DNA. Of about 120,000 clones listed, 85% to 90% are singletons. The record originates from a study of blood T cell repertoires in COVID-19. Study context: Sites across the United States, Italy and Spain contributed samples from acute and convalescent COVID-19. T cells, B-cell-depleted T cells, or PBMCs provided the cDNA or gDNA that served as material.

The CDR3 is 13 residues long. V was clipped by 7 bases and J by 3 bases; unmatched bases: 5. Germline values: CDR1 ENHRY, CDR2 SYGVKD. Sequencing was carried out using peripheral blood. This sequence was found in a man between 65 and 85 years old with active or convalescent COVID-19. The chain combines TRBV10-3 with TRBJ2-5; the match to TRBD1 covers 7 bases. CDR3 residues: CAITPGQEETQYF. CDR3 nucleotide sequence: TGTGCCATCACCCCCGGACAGGAAGAGACCCAGTACTTC.